This is a list of T cell receptor beta chains from one sample in a study of PD-1 blockade in classical Hodgkin lymphoma. The protocol was immunoSEQ multiplex PCR, while the TCRdb copy is restricted to in-frame clones and leaves out a portion. The sample contains 110,000 or so clones, roughly 89% of which appear only once. The sequences come from peripheral blood mononuclear cells (PBMCs), collected before the fourth cycle of nivolumab. The receptors here all came from a human donor with classical Hodgkin lymphoma. CDR3s include the opening cysteine and the closing phenylalanine or tryptophan. Fields, in order: J gene, D gene, clone size, V gene, CDR3 length, CDR3 DNA, CDR3 protein. The D gene is left open where the match is weak. Expanded clones are given a class, and other clones once, few, many or no size at all.

j_gene: TRBJ1-2; d_gene: .; abundance: .; v_gene: TRBV4-1; len: 16; CDR3nt: TGCGCCAGCAGCCAAGAGGGGGCGGGGGTAGCCTATGGCTACACCTTC; CDR3aa: CASSQEGAGVAYGYTF
j_gene: TRBJ2-5; d_gene: .; abundance: .; v_gene: TRBV7-2; len: 14; CDR3nt: TGTGCCAGCAGCTTAGCGGGAGAAGGAGAGACCCAGTACTTC; CDR3aa: CASSLAGEGETQYF
j_gene: TRBJ2-1; d_gene: TRBD2; abundance: .; v_gene: TRBV5-6; len: 15; CDR3nt: TGTGCCAGCAGCTTGGGACTAGCGGGAGGTAATGAGCAGTTCTTC; CDR3aa: CASSLGLAGGNEQFF
j_gene: TRBJ1-2; d_gene: .; abundance: .; v_gene: TRBV11-2; len: 18; CDR3nt: TGTGCCAGCAGCACGATTAGGGGCGGCAGAAACGCTAACTATGGCTACACCTTC; CDR3aa: CASSTIRGGRNANYGYTF
j_gene: TRBJ2-3; d_gene: .; abundance: .; v_gene: TRBV5-4; len: 19; CDR3nt: TGTGCCAGCAGCTTGGACGTGAGGCAGTACCACTACAGCACAGATACGCAGTATTTT; CDR3aa: CASSLDVRQYHYSTDTQYF
j_gene: TRBJ1-5; d_gene: .; abundance: .; v_gene: TRBV6-4; len: 19; CDR3nt: TGTGCCAGCAGTGACTCGAGGAGGTTCCAGGGAGGGAAGTACCAGCCCCAGCATTTT; CDR3aa: CASSDSRRFQGGKYQPQHF
j_gene: TRBJ2-5; d_gene: .; abundance: .; v_gene: TRBV30; len: 14; CDR3nt: TGTGCCTGGAGCGTAACAGGGGGGGTAGAGACCCAGTACTTC; CDR3aa: CAWSVTGGVETQYF
j_gene: TRBJ2-1; d_gene: TRBD2; abundance: once; v_gene: TRBV6-5; len: 14; CDR3nt: TGTGCCACTAGAGAGCGGGAGGGCCGCCATGAGCAGTTCTTC; CDR3aa: CATREREGRHEQFF
j_gene: TRBJ2-7; d_gene: TRBD2; abundance: .; v_gene: TRBV5-4; len: 17; CDR3nt: TGTGCCAGCAGCCCTGGACTAGCGGGAGGGCTATCAGTCGAGCAGTACTTC; CDR3aa: CASSPGLAGGLSVEQYF
j_gene: TRBJ1-5; d_gene: .; abundance: once; v_gene: TRBV5-8; len: 12; CDR3nt: TGTGCCAGCAGCAGGGGGGATCAGCCCCAGCATTTT; CDR3aa: CASSRGDQPQHF